A single sample is the source of the 21 T cell receptor beta chains below, sequenced in a study of cytomegalovirus exposure and HLA in healthy donors. PCR amplification relied on 60 Vbeta primers (plus 13 Jbeta primers). Only in-frame clones appear in the TCRdb table, and some are missing; sequencing was by immunoSEQ multiplex PCR. Here the sample spans about 120,000 clones, around three quarters being singletons. Sequenced: PBMCs. The receptors originated from a young man in good health and CMV-seropositive.

The CDR3 DNA reads as TGTGCCAGCACCTATCGGGGGGGGCTAGGCACAGATACGCAGTATTTT. It codes for CASTYRGGLGTDTQYF. The V and J genes are TRBV6-6 and TRBJ2-3; 8 bases align to TRBD2. Germline CDR1 MNHNY, CDR2 SVGAGI (reference sequence). Germline trimming cut 7 bases from V and 1 base from J; bases unmatched to any gene: 10. This CDR3 region has 16 residues.

The rearrangement joins TRBV4-3 to TRBJ1-1; unclear D gene. V gave up 1 base and J gave up 7 bases, with 10 bases separating them. The CDR3 runs 13 residues. Germline V gives CDR1 LGHNA, CDR2 YSLEER. Written as DNA, the CDR3 is TGCGCCAGCAGCCAAGTCGCGGGAGGTGAAGCTTTCTTT. It codes for CASSQVAGGEAFF.

The chain links TRBV28 to TRBJ2-3; 9 nucleotides match TRBD2. Losses at the gene ends were 2 bases for V and 4 bases for J; bases not matched to a gene: 4. CDR1 and CDR2 from the germline V gene are MDHEN and SYDVKM. The CDR3 has 15 amino acids. DNA for the CDR3: TGTGCCAGCAGTTTAGGTAGCGGGGGTCCAGATACGCAGTATTTT. This gives the protein CASSLGSGGPDTQYF.

The chain links TRBV19 to TRBJ2-7; 7 nucleotides line up with TRBD2. Trimming cost V 5 bases and J 4 bases; bases outside gene matches: 17. Per the germline V gene, CDR1 is LNHDA and CDR2 is SQIVND (reference sequence). This CDR3 comprises 17 residues. CDR3 sequence: CASSEILSRGVIYEQYF. CDR3 DNA: TGTGCCAGTAGTGAAATATTATCTCGGGGGGTAATTTACGAGCAGTACTTC.

Concerning this clone itself: The sample has other DNA sequences that encode this CDR3 too. The gene calls are TRBV5-1 and TRBJ2-3, with D perhaps TRBD2 (6 bases). V was cut by 1 base and J by 0 bases, with 9 bases left in between. The CDR3 contains 15 residues. CDR1 and CDR2 (germline): SGHRS, YFSETQ. Here the CDR3 reads CASSLLAGSTDTQYF. DNA for the CDR3: TGCGCCAGCAGCTTGTTGGCGGGGAGCACAGATACGCAGTATTTT.

The chain has TRBV2 and TRBJ1-1; 8 nucleotides align to TRBD1. CDR3 size: 13 residues. Losses at the gene ends were 6 bases for V and 6 bases for J; bases not matched to a gene: 6. The germline V gene encodes CDR1 SNHLY and CDR2 FYNNEI. CDR3 amino acids: CASSVGQVAEAFF. DNA of the CDR3: TGTGCCAGCAGCGTGGGACAGGTGGCTGAAGCTTTCTTT.

This sequence joins TRBV4-1 and TRBJ1-1; TRBD1 matches at 7 bases. The CDR3 runs 14 residues. Germline CDR1 and CDR2: MGHRA and YSYEKL. J gave up 11 bases and V 1 base, and 10 bases lay outside the gene matches. The CDR3 DNA reads TGCGCCAGCAGCCAAGTGTCTAGGGGGCTAGGGGCTTTCTTT. Its protein product is CASSQVSRGLGAFF.

The gene calls are TRBV11-2 and TRBJ2-5, with no clear D. Trimming shortened V by 2 bases and J by 4 bases, and 11 bases separated the two germline ends. Germline V gene lookup returns CDR1 SGHAT and CDR2 FQNNGV. The CDR3 consists of 14 residues. The CDR3 here is CASSLLVAAETQYF. The CDR3 DNA reads TGTGCCAGCAGCTTATTGGTGGCTGCAGAGACCCAGTACTTC.

This clone has only a few counts. The chain couples TRBV6-5 to TRBJ1-3, with D uncertain. This CDR3 has 13 residues. V was clipped by 5 bases and J by 8 bases, with 13 bases between them. Germline CDR1 is MNHEY and CDR2 is SVGAGI. The CDR3 DNA is TGTGCCAGCAGTCCCCGGGAGGCGGACACCATATATTTT. It is translated as CASSPREADTIYF.

This chain connects TRBV19 to TRBJ1-6; 11 nucleotides agree with TRBD1. Unmatched junction bases numbered 4, after V lost 2 bases and J lost 10 bases. Germline V lookup: CDR1 LNHDA, CDR2 SQIVND (reference sequence). This CDR3 has 15 amino acids. The CDR3 loop reads CASSIWDRGASPLHF. CDR3 sequence (DNA): TGTGCCAGTAGTATATGGGACAGGGGGGCATCACCCCTCCACTTT.

The chain has TRBV10-3 and TRBJ2-3; TRBD2 might be the D (6 bases). Trimming stripped 2 bases from V and 4 bases from J, with 13 bases between. The CDR3 length is 15 residues. In germline, CDR1 is ENHRY, CDR2 SYGVKD. CDR3 in amino acids: CAISERRAASDTQYF. The CDR3 nucleotides read TGTGCCATCAGTGAGAGGAGGGCGGCTTCAGATACGCAGTATTTT.

Only one count was recorded for this clone. The V gene is TRBV11-2, the J gene TRBJ2-3; 10 bases fit TRBD2. The V and J ends lost 3 bases and 1 base, in that order; junction bases with no gene match: 7. Germline CDR1 reads SGHAT; CDR2 reads FQNNGV. This CDR3 region has 17 residues. The CDR3 bases are TGTGCCAGCAGCTTGACTGGGGGGACTAGCGGCACAGATACGCAGTATTTT. Protein sequence: CASSLTGGTSGTDTQYF.

The chain links TRBV7-3 to TRBJ1-1, with D uncertain. Germline assignment: CDR1 SGHTA and CDR2 FQGTGA. V dropped 5 bases and J dropped 6 bases, with 13 bases sitting between them. The CDR3 length is 13 residues. CDR3 DNA sequence: TGTGCCAGCAGCCTCGGTCTCGTCGCTGAAGCTTTCTTT. Translated, it gives CASSLGLVAEAFF.

V is TRBV15 and J is TRBJ2-7, with D tentatively TRBD1 (7 bases). Germline CDR1 is LNHNV and CDR2 is YYDKDF (reference sequence). Deletions cut 1 base from V and 7 bases from J, with 23 bases between. This CDR3 region has 17 residues. In DNA form, the CDR3 reads TGTGCCACCAGCAGAGGTTGGGACAGACCACCTCGGGGGGAGCAGTACTTC. It specifies CATSRGWDRPPRGEQYF.

This clone has only one observation. The CDR3 DNA follows: TGTGCCAGCAGCTTGTTGGGACAGGGAATGAGGGACACTGAAGCTTTCTTT. This gives the protein CASSLLGQGMRDTEAFF. The chain carries TRBV7-3 and TRBJ1-1; 9 nucleotides agree with TRBD1. Per germline, CDR1 SGHTA and CDR2 FQGTGA. V shed 3 bases, J shed 3 bases, and the junction held 11 bases outside the gene matches. The CDR3 length is 17 residues.

The chain employs TRBV6-5 and TRBJ2-7, with 10 bases that match TRBD2. The germline CDR1 and CDR2 sequences are MNHEY and SVGAGI. The ends lost 0 bases at V and 7 bases at J; junction bases unmatched: 6. The CDR3 has 15 residues. This CDR3 is CASSYSGSGGFEQYF. CDR3 DNA: TGTGCCAGCAGTTACTCGGGTAGCGGGGGGTTTGAGCAGTACTTC.

The rearrangement uses TRBV7-3 and TRBJ2-2; perhaps TRBD2 as D (7 bases). The CDR3 extends over 15 amino acids. Trimming pared 8 bases from V and 5 bases from J, leaving 18 bases between. The germline V gene has CDR1 SGHTA and CDR2 FQGTGA. The CDR3 loop is CASGYRGAGTGELFF. CDR3 nucleotides: TGTGCCAGCGGTTATCGGGGGGCAGGGACCGGGGAGCTGTTTTTT.

V is TRBV4-3 and J is TRBJ2-2; a possible D gene is TRBD1 (5 bases). Between the trimmed V and J ends, which lost 0 bases and 2 bases, there was a span of 13 bases. The CDR3 covers 17 residues. The V gene's germline CDR1 is LGHNA and CDR2 YSLEER. For the CDR3, the DNA is TGCGCCAGCAGCCAAGATAGGGGCAGTCAAAACACCGGGGAGCTGTTTTTT. As protein: CASSQDRGSQNTGELFF.

The rearrangement links TRBV20-1 to TRBJ2-1; 7 positions agree with TRBD2. The CDR3 length is 11 residues. Looked up from germline, CDR1 is DFQATT and CDR2 is SNEGSKA (reference sequence). With V trimmed by 6 bases and J by 12 bases, 8 bases remained unmatched. CDR3 sequence: CSATGLNGQFF. The CDR3, as DNA: TGCAGTGCCACGGGACTAAACGGGCAGTTCTTC.

The chain is built from TRBV19 and TRBJ2-3; 9 nucleotides match TRBD2. Germline V lookup: CDR1 LNHDA, CDR2 SQIVND (reference sequence). The CDR3 has 18 amino acids. V was clipped by 1 base and J by 5 bases; unmatched bases: 13. The CDR3 DNA is TGTGCCAGTAGTATAGGGTTAGCGGGAGAGGTTGTGAGAGATACGCAGTATTTT. Protein sequence: CASSIGLAGEVVRDTQYF.

This clone has only one observation. The chain carries TRBV30 and TRBJ2-5, with a possible D match to TRBD2 (6 bases). The V gene lost 5 bases and the J gene lost 3 bases, with 13 bases spanning the gap. The germline CDR1 and CDR2 sequences are GTSNPN and SVGIG (reference sequence). The CDR3 is made up of 13 amino acids. CDR3: CAWDSGYEETQYF. CDR3 nucleotides: TGTGCCTGGGATAGCGGATATGAAGAGACCCAGTACTTC.